These 30 T cell receptor beta chains were sequenced from one sample in a study of blood T cell repertoires in COVID-19. The table came from immunoSEQ multiplex PCR; TCRdb's copy has only in-frame clones and leaves some out. The sample holds 200,000 to 250,000 clones, over 65% seen once. The specimen sequenced was peripheral blood. These TCRs come from a woman aged 70 to 79 with active or convalescent COVID-19.

CDR3 amino acids: CASSALAWGAGELFF. For the CDR3, the DNA is TGTGCCAGCAGCGCCCTAGCGTGGGGTGCCGGGGAGCTGTTTTTT. The chain couples TRBV5-6 to TRBJ2-2; perhaps TRBD2 as D (6 bases). CDR3 length: 15 residues. The germline CDR1 and CDR2 sequences are SGHDT and YYEEEE. V lost 4 bases, J lost 6 bases, and 16 bases lay in between.

This sequence joins TRBV19 and TRBJ2-1; 7 bases are a match to TRBD1. Germline CDR1 reads LNHDA; CDR2 reads SQIVND (reference sequence). This CDR3 contains 14 residues. J gave up 4 bases and V 4 bases, and 4 bases lay outside the gene matches. This CDR3 is CASSTRQGYNEQFF. CDR3 DNA sequence: TGTGCCAGTAGTACCCGACAGGGATACAATGAGCAGTTCTTC.

V usage is TRBV3-1 (or the pseudogene TRBV3-2) and J usage is TRBJ1-4; no reliable D call. Looked up from germline, CDR1 is LGHDT and CDR2 is YNNKEL (reference sequence). Trimming took off 1 base at V and 4 bases at J, with 7 bases between the two ends. The CDR3 runs 14 residues. DNA of the CDR3: TGTGCCAGCAGCCAAGGGCAGGATAATGAAAAACTGTTTTTT. Its protein is CASSQGQDNEKLFF.

The rearrangement joins TRBV5-1 to TRBJ2-2, with D tentatively TRBD2 (5 bases). The CDR3 is made up of 15 amino acids. Germline V gives CDR1 SGHRS, CDR2 YFSETQ. The V end was cut by 3 bases, the J end by 5 bases, with 14 bases between. The CDR3 reads CASSYGSGTTGELFF. The CDR3 DNA reads TGCGCCAGCAGCTATGGCAGCGGAACTACCGGGGAGCTGTTTTTT.

V and J are TRBV5-1 and TRBJ1-2; tentatively, D is TRBD1 (5 bases). This CDR3 has 18 residues. Germline V gives CDR1 SGHRS, CDR2 YFSETQ. V lost 4 bases and J 1 base, leaving 23 bases between the germline ends. CDR3 sequence: CASSPAGDSGWGNYGYTF. The CDR3 bases are TGCGCCAGCAGCCCGGCGGGGGACTCCGGATGGGGTAACTATGGCTACACCTTC.

The gene calls are TRBV19 and TRBJ1-3; D is unresolved. Germline V lookup: CDR1 LNHDA, CDR2 SQIVND (reference sequence). V was cut by 3 bases and J by 3 bases, with 6 bases left in between. CDR3 length: 13 residues. The CDR3 coding sequence is TGTGCCAGTAGTATCGGGTTTGGAAACACCATATATTTT. Its protein is CASSIGFGNTIYF. Full variable domain (rest looked up from reference TRBV19 and TRBJ1-3): DGGITQSPKYLFRKEGQNVTLSCEQNLNHDAMYWYRQDPGQGLRLIYYSQIVNDFQKGDIAEGYSVSREKKESFPLTVTSAQKNPTAFYLCASSIGFGNTIYFGEGSWLTVV.

This clone was seen only once. The rearrangement links TRBV18 to TRBJ1-1; TRBD1 might be the D (5 bases). Germline values: CDR1 KGHSH, CDR2 LQKENI. V lost 1 base to trimming and J lost 7 bases, with 10 bases between them. CDR3 length: 13 residues. CDR3 residues: CASSPQGFGEAFF. In nucleotides, the CDR3 is TGTGCCAGCTCACCACAGGGGTTCGGTGAAGCTTTCTTT.

This clone was seen only a few times. DNA of the CDR3: TGTGCCATCACAGACGGGAACTATGGCTACACCTTC. Residues: CAITDGNYGYTF. The genes are TRBV10-3 and TRBJ1-2; D remains ambiguous. V was trimmed by 7 bases and J by 2 bases, leaving 8 bases between them. In germline, CDR1 is ENHRY, CDR2 SYGVKD. This CDR3 spans 12 amino acids.

V is TRBV7-9 and J is TRBJ2-7, with D perhaps matching TRBD2 (6 bases). V lost 5 bases and J 3 bases, leaving 26 bases between the germline ends. The CDR3 is 18 amino acids. Per the germline V gene, CDR1 is SEHNR and CDR2 is FQNEAQ (reference sequence). CDR3 nucleotides: TGTGCCAGCAGCCCGTCGGGGGATAGCGGAGTCCTTTACTACGAGCAGTACTTC. This sequence encodes CASSPSGDSGVLYYEQYF.

This chain uses TRBV9 with TRBJ1-2; a weak D match, TRBD1 (6 bases). The germline CDR1 and CDR2 sequences are SGDLS and YYNGEE. The V gene lost 3 bases and the J gene lost 4 bases, with 10 bases spanning the gap. The CDR3 is 13 residues long. The CDR3 loop is CASSAGQFYGYTF. As DNA, the CDR3 is TGTGCCAGCAGCGCCGGACAGTTCTATGGCTACACCTTC.

The rearrangement links TRBV12-3 or TRBV12-4 to TRBJ2-7; D remains ambiguous. The V gene lost 4 bases and the J gene lost 9 bases, with 10 bases spanning the gap. The CDR3 is 11 amino acids. CDR3 nucleotides: TGTGCCAGCAGTTCAGAGGTAGGGCAGTACTTC. Its translation: CASSSEVGQYF.

The V call is TRBV18, the J call TRBJ1-1, with D tentatively TRBD1 (5 bases). There are 14 residues in the CDR3. The V end was cut by 8 bases, the J end by 0 bases, with 13 bases between. From germline, CDR1 is KGHSH and CDR2 LQKENI. DNA of the CDR3: TGTGCCAGCCGCTCGGGGGAGATGAACACTGAAGCTTTCTTT. Protein: CASRSGEMNTEAFF.

The genes are TRBV20-1 and TRBJ1-4, with 9 bases matching TRBD1. The ends lost 3 bases at V and 8 bases at J; junction bases unmatched: 7. The CDR3 is 14 amino acids. CDR1 DFQATT and CDR2 SNEGSKA come from the germline V gene (reference sequence). The CDR3 bases are TGCAGTGCTAGTCCGACAGGGGGGGAGGAAAAACTGTTTTTT. It translates to CSASPTGGEEKLFF.

The rearrangement joins TRBV10-3 to TRBJ1-3; the D is unclear. Germline V gene lookup returns CDR1 ENHRY and CDR2 SYGVKD. Between the trimmed V and J ends, which lost 2 bases and 4 bases, there was a span of 9 bases. The CDR3 contains 14 residues. The CDR3 DNA follows: TGTGCCATCAGTGAGGGGTCTAGAGGAAACACCATATATTTT. It codes for CAISEGSRGNTIYF.

Only a few counts were recorded for this clone. The chain couples TRBV5-5 to TRBJ2-7; 14 nucleotides line up with TRBD2. Trimming cost V 5 bases and J 1 base; bases outside gene matches: 8. CDR3 length equals 17 residues. Germline CDR1 and CDR2: SGHKS and YYEKEE (reference sequence). CDR3 sequence (DNA): TGTGCCAGCAGGGATCCGGGACTAGCGGGAGCATCCTACGAGCAGTACTTC. Amino acid sequence: CASRDPGLAGASYEQYF.

This clone appeared a single time. The V and J genes are TRBV12-3 or TRBV12-4 and TRBJ1-4; 8 bases fit TRBD1. This CDR3 has 13 amino acids. The ends lost 3 bases at V and 7 bases at J; junction bases unmatched: 1. CDR3 sequence: CASSFGTGEKLFF. The CDR3 bases are TGTGCCAGCAGTTTCGGGACAGGTGAAAAACTGTTTTTT.

CDR3 sequence reads: CASSPDWGQGQPQHF. In DNA, the CDR3 is TGTGCCAGCAGTCCAGATTGGGGACAGGGTCAGCCCCAGCATTTT. The chain recombines TRBV6-6 with TRBJ1-5; 9 bases align to TRBD1. Trimming removed 5 bases from V and 6 bases from J; junction bases left unmatched: 8. Germline CDR1 reads MNHNY; CDR2 reads SVGAGI (reference sequence). The CDR3 totals 15 residues.

This clone has more than one count but fewer than ten. CDR3 protein: CASSFGQGRNEKLFF. The CDR3 DNA is TGTGCCAGCAGCTTTGGACAGGGGAGAAATGAAAAACTGTTTTTT. This rearrangement joins TRBV11-2 to TRBJ1-4, with 9 bases that match TRBD1. Looked up from germline, CDR1 is SGHAT and CDR2 is FQNNGV. With V trimmed by 3 bases and J by 5 bases, 4 bases remained unmatched. The CDR3 totals 15 residues.

The V call is TRBV28, the J call TRBJ1-3; no reliable D call. Germline assignment: CDR1 MDHEN and CDR2 SYDVKM. V was pared by 6 bases and J by 6 bases, with 9 bases between. The CDR3 loop spans 12 amino acids. The CDR3 region has the DNA TGTGCCAGCAGCCCTCTCCTAAACACCATATATTTT. It codes for CASSPLLNTIYF.

The J gene is TRBJ2-5, the V gene TRBV4-2; 9 bases match TRBD2. Looked up from germline, CDR1 is LGHNA and CDR2 is YNFKEQ. The CDR3 runs to 17 residues. The J segment lost 2 bases and the V segment lost 4 bases, leaving 11 bases of the junction unmatched. CDR3 region: CASSPYAASGGQETQYF. Here the CDR3 DNA reads TGTGCCAGCAGCCCGTACGCCGCCAGCGGGGGGCAAGAGACCCAGTACTTC.

The V call is TRBV3-1 (or the pseudogene TRBV3-2), the J call TRBJ1-1, with D possibly being TRBD1 (5 bases). Trimming left V 4 bases short and J 10 bases short, with 22 bases between. From germline, CDR1 is LGHDT and CDR2 YNNKEL (reference sequence). The CDR3 has 15 residues. CDR3 in DNA: TGTGCCAGCAGCCCTTACGATGACAGTACGGCTAGAGCTTTCTTT. Amino acid sequence: CASSPYDDSTARAFF.

The chain carries TRBV7-8 and TRBJ1-2; D is possibly TRBD1 (6 bases). The germline V and J ends were trimmed by 1 base and 4 bases, with 19 bases remaining between them. This CDR3 has 17 residues. Germline V gives CDR1 SGHVS, CDR2 FQNEAQ. CDR3: CASSLEGSGGQIYGYTF. The CDR3 DNA reads as TGTGCCAGCAGCTTAGAGGGAAGCGGGGGGCAGATCTATGGCTACACCTTC.

This chain uses TRBV27 with TRBJ1-1, with 10 bases that match TRBD1. Per germline, CDR1 MNHEY and CDR2 SMNVEV (reference sequence). There are 16 residues in the CDR3. V lost 1 base, J lost 5 bases, and 7 bases stayed unmatched. CDR3 in DNA: TGTGCCAGCAGTTTATGGGGGACAGGGGCAGGGACTGAAGCTTTCTTT. This sequence encodes CASSLWGTGAGTEAFF.

This clone is a singleton in its sample. The chain has TRBV20-1 and TRBJ1-1, with D maybe TRBD1 (6 bases). The CDR3 consists of 16 residues. Germline V lookup: CDR1 DFQATT, CDR2 SNEGSKA (reference sequence). Trimming removed 3 bases at V and 1 base at J, with 18 bases between. The CDR3, as DNA: TGCAGTGCTAGTATGTTCAGGGGAAACGCGAACACTGAAGCTTTCTTT. Its translation is CSASMFRGNANTEAFF.

This chain connects TRBV6-5 to TRBJ2-7; D gene uncertain. CDR3 length: 13 amino acids. Per the germline V gene, CDR1 is MNHEY and CDR2 is SVGAGI. The V end was cut by 4 bases, the J end by 0 bases, with 7 bases between. The chain's CDR3 is CASSSPRSYEQYF. The CDR3 DNA follows: TGTGCCAGCAGTTCCCCTCGCTCCTACGAGCAGTACTTC.

The chain uses TRBV3-1 (or the pseudogene TRBV3-2) and TRBJ2-1; the match to TRBD2 covers 8 bases. The CDR3 is made up of 12 amino acids. Germline trimming cut 6 bases from V and 10 bases from J; bases unmatched to any gene: 5. The germline CDR1 and CDR2 sequences are LGHDT and YNNKEL (reference sequence). CDR3 nucleotides: TGTGCCAGCAGTGGACTAGCTCAGGAGCAGTTCTTC. This translates into CASSGLAQEQFF.

The chain couples TRBV3-1 (or the pseudogene TRBV3-2) to TRBJ1-2; 10 bases match TRBD1. The CDR3 runs to 14 residues. V lost 6 bases and J lost 4; bases outside the gene matches: 5. The germline V gene has CDR1 LGHDT and CDR2 YNNKEL (reference sequence). The CDR3 region is CASRRTGGVYGYTF. In DNA, the CDR3 is TGTGCCAGCAGGCGGACAGGGGGGGTCTATGGCTACACCTTC.

Written as DNA, the CDR3 is TGTGCCAGCAGTTCAACCGGGACAGGGATGTATGGCTACACCTTC. It is translated as CASSSTGTGMYGYTF. This chain connects TRBV27 to TRBJ1-2; 9 bases line up with TRBD1. In germline, CDR1 is MNHEY, CDR2 SMNVEV (reference sequence). V lost 4 bases to trimming and J lost 5 bases; unmatched junction nucleotides: 8. The CDR3 covers 15 residues.

The chain couples TRBV5-1 to TRBJ2-7, with TRBD2 matching over 10 bases. Trimming took 0 bases from V and 6 from J; bases not matched to a gene: 6. Germline CDR1 and CDR2: SGHRS and YFSETQ. The CDR3 has 15 amino acids. Here the CDR3 DNA reads TGCGCCAGCAGCTTGGTCCTAGCGGGAGCGGTCGAGCAGTACTTC. Amino acids: CASSLVLAGAVEQYF.

In DNA, the CDR3 is TGTGCCAGCAGTTGGGCAAGAGAAGAGACCCAGTACTTC. This gives the protein CASSWAREETQYF. The chain couples TRBV6-2 or TRBV6-3 to TRBJ2-5; D gene ambiguous. The CDR3 has 13 amino acids. Germline V gene sequence: CDR1 MNHEY, CDR2 SVGEGT. The germline V and J ends were trimmed by 4 bases and 3 bases, with 9 bases remaining between them.